The sequence of this TCR beta chain was determined in a study of yellow fever vaccine responses in identical twins. Trimming removed 0 bases at V and 0 bases at J, with 6 bases between. CDR3 length equals 15 residues. Germline CDR1 and CDR2: SGHDN and FVKESK. TCRdb reprocessed the RT-PCR reads with MiXCR, giving one entry per CDR3 protein. The sample consists of 5,500 to 7,000 distinct CDR3 sequences, 65% to 85% of them appearing once. Points on this clonotype: Its antigen is as yet unknown.

Study-wide results and caveats: Convergence reportedly seemed to mark part of the twins' vaccine T cell response, with personalization marking the rest.

The material was T cells from blood (PBMCs), unsorted or a sorted subset (not recorded which), obtained before or after yellow fever vaccination (not recorded which). V and J are TRBV14 and TRBJ1-5; D is ambiguous. The receptor's source is a woman aged 18-29 years who received the yellow fever vaccine. The CDR3 reads CASSQDVGSNQPQHF. CDR3 sequence (DNA): TGTGCCAGCAGCCAAGATGTCGGTAGCAATCAGCCCCAGCATTTT.